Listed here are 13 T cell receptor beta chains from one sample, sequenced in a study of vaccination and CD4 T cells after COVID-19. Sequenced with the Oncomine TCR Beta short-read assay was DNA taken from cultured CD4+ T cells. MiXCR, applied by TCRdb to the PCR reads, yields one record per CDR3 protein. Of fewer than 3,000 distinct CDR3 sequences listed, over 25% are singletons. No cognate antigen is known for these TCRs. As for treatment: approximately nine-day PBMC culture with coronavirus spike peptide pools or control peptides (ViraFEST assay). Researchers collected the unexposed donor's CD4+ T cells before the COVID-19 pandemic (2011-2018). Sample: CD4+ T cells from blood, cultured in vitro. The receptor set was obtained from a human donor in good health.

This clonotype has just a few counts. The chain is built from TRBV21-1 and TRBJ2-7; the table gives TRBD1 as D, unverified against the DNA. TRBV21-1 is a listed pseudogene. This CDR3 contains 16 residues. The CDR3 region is CASIREDRGESYEQYF. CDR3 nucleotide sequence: TGTGCCAGCATCAGAGAAGACAGGGGTGAATCCTACGAGCAGTACTTC.

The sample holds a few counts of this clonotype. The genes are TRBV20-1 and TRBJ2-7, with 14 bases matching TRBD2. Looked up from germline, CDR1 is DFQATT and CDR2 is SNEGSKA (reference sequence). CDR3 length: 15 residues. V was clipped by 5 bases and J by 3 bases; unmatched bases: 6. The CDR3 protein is CSAVGLAGVVYEQYF. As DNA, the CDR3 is TGCAGTGCTGTGGGACTAGCGGGAGTAGTCTACGAGCAGTACTTC.

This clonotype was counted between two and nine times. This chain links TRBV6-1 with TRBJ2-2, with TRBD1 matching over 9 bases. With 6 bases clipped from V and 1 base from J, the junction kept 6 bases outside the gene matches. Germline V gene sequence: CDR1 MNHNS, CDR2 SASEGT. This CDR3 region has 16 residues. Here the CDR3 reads CASRDPGQGNTGELFF. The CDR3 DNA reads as TGTGCCAGCAGAGATCCGGGACAGGGGAACACCGGGGAGCTGTTTTTT.

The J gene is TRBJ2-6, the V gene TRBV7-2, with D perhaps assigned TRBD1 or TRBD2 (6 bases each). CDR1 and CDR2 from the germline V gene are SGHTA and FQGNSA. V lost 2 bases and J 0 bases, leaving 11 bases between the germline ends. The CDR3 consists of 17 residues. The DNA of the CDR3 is TGTGCCAGCAGCTTAATAGGGGGGAGCTCTGGGGCCAACGTCCTGACTTTC. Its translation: CASSLIGGSSGANVLTF. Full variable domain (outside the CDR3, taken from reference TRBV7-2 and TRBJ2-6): GAGVSQSPSNKVTEKGKDVELRCDPISGHTALYWYRQSLGQGLEFLIYFQGNSAPDKSGLPSDRFSAERTGGSVSTLTIQRTQQEDSAVYLCASSLIGGSSGANVLTFGAGSRLTVL.

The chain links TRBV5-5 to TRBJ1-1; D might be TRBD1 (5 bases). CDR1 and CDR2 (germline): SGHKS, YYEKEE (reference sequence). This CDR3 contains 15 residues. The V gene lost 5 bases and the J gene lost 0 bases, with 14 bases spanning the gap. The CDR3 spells CASSPLGGLNTEAFF. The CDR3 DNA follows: TGTGCCAGCAGTCCCCTGGGGGGATTGAACACTGAAGCTTTCTTT.

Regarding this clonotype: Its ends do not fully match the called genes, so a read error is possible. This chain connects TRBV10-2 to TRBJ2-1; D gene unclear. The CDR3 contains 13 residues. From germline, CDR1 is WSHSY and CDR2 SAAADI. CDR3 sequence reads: CASIQSSYSEQFF. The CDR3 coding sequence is TGCGCCAGCATACAAAGCTCCTACAGTGAGCAGTTCTTC.

CDR3 bases: TGTGCCAGCAGTCTAACAGTAGAAGAGACCCAGTACTTC. This translates into CASSLTVEETQYF. The rearrangement joins TRBV2 to TRBJ2-5; D remains ambiguous. The CDR3 is made up of 13 amino acids. Germline CDR1 and CDR2: SNHLY and FYNNEI. Trimming took 5 bases from V and 3 from J, leaving 10 bases between them.

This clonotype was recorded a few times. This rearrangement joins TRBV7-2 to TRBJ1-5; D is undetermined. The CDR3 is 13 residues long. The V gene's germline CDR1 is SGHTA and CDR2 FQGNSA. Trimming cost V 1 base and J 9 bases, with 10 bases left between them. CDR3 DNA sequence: TGTGCCAGCAGCTTAGAGCCCAGGAGGCCCCAGCATTTT. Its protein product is CASSLEPRRPQHF.

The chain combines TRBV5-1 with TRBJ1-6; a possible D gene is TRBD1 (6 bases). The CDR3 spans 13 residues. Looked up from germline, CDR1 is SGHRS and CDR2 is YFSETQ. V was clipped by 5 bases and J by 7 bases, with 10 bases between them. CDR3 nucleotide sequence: TGCGCCAGCAGGGCAGGGGACAATTCACCCCTCCACTTT. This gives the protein CASRAGDNSPLHF.

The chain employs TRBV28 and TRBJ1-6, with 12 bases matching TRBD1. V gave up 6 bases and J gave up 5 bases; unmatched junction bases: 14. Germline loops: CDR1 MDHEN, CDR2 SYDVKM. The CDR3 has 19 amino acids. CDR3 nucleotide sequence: TGTGCCAGCAGACCAGGCTCCGGGACAGGGGGCGCCCATAATTCACCCCTCCACTTT. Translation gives CASRPGSGTGGAHNSPLHF.

DNA for the CDR3: TGTGCCACCAGTGATCTGGCGGGGGTGACAGATACGCAGTATTTT. Translation: CATSDLAGVTDTQYF. The gene calls are TRBV24-1 and TRBJ2-3; 7 bases line up with TRBD2. CDR3 size: 15 residues. Trimming cost V 3 bases and J 3 bases; bases outside gene matches: 5. Per the germline V gene, CDR1 is KGHDR and CDR2 is SFDVKD.

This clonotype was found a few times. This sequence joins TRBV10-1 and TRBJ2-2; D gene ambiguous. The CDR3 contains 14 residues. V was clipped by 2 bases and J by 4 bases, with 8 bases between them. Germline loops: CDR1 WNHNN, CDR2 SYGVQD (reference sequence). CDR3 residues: CASSEDGATGELFF. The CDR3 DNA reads TGCGCCAGCAGTGAGGACGGAGCCACCGGGGAGCTGTTTTTT.

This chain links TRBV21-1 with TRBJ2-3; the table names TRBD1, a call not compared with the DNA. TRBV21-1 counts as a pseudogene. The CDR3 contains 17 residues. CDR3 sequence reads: CASSKVQGPRGPDTQYF. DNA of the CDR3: TGTGCCAGCAGCAAAGTCCAGGGACCGAGAGGCCCAGATACGCAGTATTTT.